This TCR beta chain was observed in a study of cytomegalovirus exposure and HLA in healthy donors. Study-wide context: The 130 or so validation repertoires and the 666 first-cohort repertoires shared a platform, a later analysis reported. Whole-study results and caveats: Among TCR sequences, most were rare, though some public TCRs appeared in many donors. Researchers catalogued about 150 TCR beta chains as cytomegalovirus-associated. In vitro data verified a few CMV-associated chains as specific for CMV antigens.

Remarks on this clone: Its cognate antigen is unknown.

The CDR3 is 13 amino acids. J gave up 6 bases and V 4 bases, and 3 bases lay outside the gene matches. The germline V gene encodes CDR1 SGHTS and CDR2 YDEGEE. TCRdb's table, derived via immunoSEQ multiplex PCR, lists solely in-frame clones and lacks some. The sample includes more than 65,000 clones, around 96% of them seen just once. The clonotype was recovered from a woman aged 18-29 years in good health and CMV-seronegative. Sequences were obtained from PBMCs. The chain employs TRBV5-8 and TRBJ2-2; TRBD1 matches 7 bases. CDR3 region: CASSRDRAGELFF. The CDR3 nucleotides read TGTGCCAGCAGCCGGGACAGAGCCGGGGAGCTGTTTTTT.